Sequencing of this T cell receptor (beta chain) was carried out in a study of control samples from healthy donors and cancer patients. The repertoire was sequenced with immunoSEQ multiplex PCR; TCRdb's copy has only in-frame clones and lacks some. This sample has fewer than 100,000 clones, with 82% found just once. CDR1 MNHNY and CDR2 SVGAGI come from the germline V gene (reference sequence). The V end was cut by 4 bases, the J end by 0 bases, with 7 bases between. CDR3 length: 14 amino acids. The TCR originated in a man between 60 and 70 years old in good health. Input material: blood. The chain joins TRBV6-6 to TRBJ1-3; D ambiguous. The CDR3 DNA reads as TGTGCCAGCAGTTCCACAGACTCTGGAAACACCATATATTTT. Its translation: CASSSTDSGNTIYF.